This TCR beta chain was captured in a study of blood T cell repertoires in COVID-19. In the original processing: From reference gene primer amplification, estimates of nucleated cell counts were derived. Profiled with immunoSEQ multiplex PCR; TCRdb holds only in-frame clones, not every one. The V and J calls and clone size were taken over from that table, and D and trimming were inferred from the DNA. This sample has 150,000 to 200,000 clones, with 85% to 95% found just once. V was cut by 1 base and J by 8 bases, with 14 bases left in between. Germline CDR1 is SNHLY and CDR2 is FYNNEI. The CDR3 is made up of 15 amino acids.

This TCR was sampled from a man in his fifties with acute or convalescent COVID-19. The sequenced sample was peripheral blood. The chain employs TRBV2 and TRBJ1-4; no definite D call. This chain's CDR3 is CASSEGGESGEKLFF. In nucleotides, the CDR3 is TGTGCCAGCAGTGAAGGCGGGGAGAGTGGCGAAAAACTGTTTTTT.